A single sample is the source of the 8 T cell receptor beta chains below, sequenced in a study of shared clonotypes between healthy human individuals. The protocol was immunoSEQ multiplex PCR, while the TCRdb copy is restricted to in-frame clones and leaves out a portion. The sample carries roughly 650,000 clones, 97% recorded once. The sequenced sample consisted of naive CD4+ T cells sorted from blood. Subset reported: CD45RA+ positively selected. The origin of the receptors is a woman younger than 45 in good health.

This rearrangement joins TRBV7-6 to TRBJ2-5, with 9 bases fitting TRBD2. V was clipped by 2 bases and J by 4 bases; unmatched bases: 2. This CDR3 spans 14 amino acids. The germline gives CDR1 SGHVS, CDR2 FNYEAQ. The CDR3 nucleotides read TGTGCCAGCAGCTTACTAGCGGGAAGAGAGACCCAGTACTTC. Its protein is CASSLLAGRETQYF.

The CDR3: CASSIRGAGEVGELFF. CDR3 sequence (DNA): TGTGCCAGCAGCATCAGGGGAGCGGGAGAAGTCGGGGAGCTGTTTTTT. The chain is built from TRBV4-2 and TRBJ2-2; 8 bases fit TRBD2. The CDR3 has 16 amino acids. V was clipped by 5 bases and J by 7 bases; unmatched bases: 12. Germline V gene sequence: CDR1 LGHNA, CDR2 YNFKEQ.

This sequence joins TRBV18 and TRBJ2-7; D is perhaps TRBD2 (5 bases). V lost 1 base and J lost 9, with 19 bases in between. The CDR3 spans 15 residues. Germline-derived CDR1 and CDR2 are KGHSH and LQKENI. CDR3 nucleotide sequence: TGTGCCAGCTCACCACGGGAAGGGAGTAGCTGGGGGCAGTACTTC. Translation: CASSPREGSSWGQYF.

Remarks on this clone: Distinct nucleotide sequences in the sample also encode this CDR3. The V and J genes are TRBV27 and TRBJ2-7, with 7 nucleotides matching TRBD1. This CDR3 region has 14 residues. V trimming: 5 bases; J trimming: 6 bases; junction bases outside the gene matches: 10. CDR1 and CDR2 (germline): MNHEY, SMNVEV (reference sequence). The CDR3 reads CASSLTRQGGEQYF. Written as DNA, the CDR3 is TGTGCCAGCAGTCTAACCCGACAGGGCGGCGAGCAGTACTTC.

This chain joins TRBV5-1 and TRBJ2-3; D tentatively fits TRBD1 or TRBD2 (5 bases each). Deletions cut 7 bases from V and 0 bases from J, with 12 bases between. Germline CDR1 SGHRS, CDR2 YFSETQ. The CDR3 covers 14 residues. CDR3 DNA sequence: TGCGCCAGCTCGGGGACCGGGAGCACAGATACGCAGTATTTT. Protein product: CASSGTGSTDTQYF.

The V call is TRBV7-9, the J call TRBJ2-3, with 8 nucleotides matching TRBD2. Germline CDR1 reads SEHNR; CDR2 reads FQNEAQ (reference sequence). V dropped 5 bases and J dropped 5; count of bases not matched to a gene: 12. The CDR3 is 16 residues long. Here the CDR3 DNA reads TGTGCCAGCAGCCCTCGCCTAGCGGGCATAAGAGATACGCAGTATTTT. This sequence encodes CASSPRLAGIRDTQYF.

This clone has just a few counts. The CDR3 DNA sequence: TGTGCCAGCAGCCTAGTGCACGAGCAGTACTTC. Its protein is CASSLVHEQYF. V gene TRBV28 combines with J gene TRBJ2-7; D is ambiguous. The CDR3 is 11 amino acids. The germline V gene encodes CDR1 MDHEN and CDR2 SYDVKM. Trimming took 6 bases from V and 5 from J, leaving 8 bases between them.

The gene calls are TRBV28 and TRBJ2-7; D uncertain. The CDR3 totals 13 residues. CDR1 is MDHEN, CDR2 SYDVKM, per germline. V was clipped by 2 bases and J by 9 bases, with 14 bases between them. The CDR3 sequence is CASSLTEPAGQYF. Here the CDR3 DNA reads TGTGCCAGCAGTTTAACAGAACCCGCAGGGCAGTACTTC.